This is a list of T cell receptor beta chains from one sample in a study of cytomegalovirus exposure and HLA in healthy donors. Data came from immunoSEQ multiplex PCR; TCRdb stores just in-frame clones and leaves some out. Here the sample spans over 150,000 clones, around 79% being singletons. The sample comprised PBMCs. The receptors were sampled from a man aged 30-40 years in good health and CMV-seropositive. Both conserved end residues are part of each CDR3. D genes are given only for firm matches. Clone sizes are given selectively: once, few, many, or a class where the clone is expanded.

>.|TRBV6-6|TRBJ1-2|.
TGTGCCAGCAGTTTGACGGGGAACTATGGCTACACCTTC
CASSLTGNYGYTF
>.|TRBV6-5|TRBJ1-2|.
TGTGCCAGCACCCACGGGGCAGGGGTCTATGGCTACACCTTC
CASTHGAGVYGYTF
>few|TRBV27|TRBJ1-5|.
TGTGCCAGCAGTTTACAGGGTCGCAATCAGCCCCAGCATTTT
CASSLQGRNQPQHF
>.|TRBV28|TRBJ1-1|.
TGTGCCACCGACCCTTTCCAGGGTGGCCGGGCTGAAGCTTTCTTT
CATDPFQGGRAEAFF
>.|TRBV6-6|TRBJ2-1|TRBD1
TGTGCCAGCAGTTCCCCGGACAGGGGGCGGAATGAGCAGTTCTTC
CASSSPDRGRNEQFF
>once|TRBV27|TRBJ2-1|.
TGTGCCAGCAGCGGTGTTCCCTACAATGAGCAGTTCTTC
CASSGVPYNEQFF
>.|TRBV29-1|TRBJ2-5|.
TGCAGCGCAACAGGGTCTGGCCAAGAGACCCAGTACTTC
CSATGSGQETQYF
>few|TRBV12-5|TRBJ2-1|TRBD1
TGTGCTAGTGGTTTGGTACAGCTCCGACAGGGCGGTTATTTCGATGAGCAGTTCTTC
CASGLVQLRQGGYFDEQFF
>.|TRBV19|TRBJ1-2|TRBD1
TGTGCCAGTAGCGTTGGGACAGGGCCCTATGGCTACACCTTC
CASSVGTGPYGYTF
>.|TRBV29-1|TRBJ1-2|TRBD1
TGCAGCGTTGGTGGGACAGGGGGCGCATCGGTCTATGGCTACACCTTC
CSVGGTGGASVYGYTF
>.|TRBV28|TRBJ1-1|.
TGTGCCAGCATCGCGGGATTGAACACTGAAGCTTTCTTT
CASIAGLNTEAFF
>.|TRBV5-4|TRBJ1-3|.
TGTGCCAGCAGCCGGACTGAAGGAAACACCATATATTTT
CASSRTEGNTIYF
>once|TRBV6-5|TRBJ2-1|TRBD2
TGTGCCAGCAGTACAGCGGGATCTAATGAGCAGTTCTTC
CASSTAGSNEQFF
>.|TRBV27|TRBJ2-3|.
TGTGCCAGCAGTTTCTGGGCCACAGATACGCAGTATTTT
CASSFWATDTQYF
>.|TRBV4-2|TRBJ1-1|.
TGTGCCAGCAGCCAAGGACAGGTAGGGAACACTGAAGCTTTCTTT
CASSQGQVGNTEAFF
>.|TRBV6-1|TRBJ1-2|.
TGTGCCAGCAGTTCTCTGACAGCTAACTATGGCTACACCTTC
CASSSLTANYGYTF
>.|TRBV6-1|TRBJ2-3|TRBD1
TGTGCCAGCCGGACAGGGATCACAGATACGCAGTATTTT
CASRTGITDTQYF
>.|TRBV2|TRBJ1-3|TRBD1
TGTGCCAGCATGGGCCCTAGGGGACAGGGCGCCCGATACTCTGGAAACACCATATATTTT
CASMGPRGQGARYSGNTIYF
>.|TRBV9|TRBJ2-5|.
TGTGCCAGCAGCGCTTCTATCCAAGAGACCCAGTACTTC
CASSASIQETQYF
>.|TRBV5-4|TRBJ2-7|TRBD1
TGTGCCAGCAGGACAGGGTTGTCTTCCTACGAGCAGTACTTC
CASRTGLSSYEQYF
>.|TRBV11-2|TRBJ2-5|.
TGTGCCAGCAGCGCGGGACAGCTTCAAGAGACCCAGTACTTC
CASSAGQLQETQYF
>.|TRBV19|TRBJ2-1|.
TGTGCCAGTAGTATCGACAGATACAATGAGCAGTTCTTC
CASSIDRYNEQFF
>few|TRBV4-3|TRBJ2-7|TRBD1
TGCGCCAGCAGCCAAGTGACAGGGGCGACCTACGAGCAGTACTTC
CASSQVTGATYEQYF
>few|TRBV5-6|TRBJ1-1|.
TGTGCCAGCAGCTTGGGAGAGGCGTCCAAAGGAACTGAAGCTTTCTTT
CASSLGEASKGTEAFF
>.|TRBV5-1|TRBJ1-3|TRBD1
TGCGCCAGCAGCTTCACCGGGACAGGGGGCAACGGAAACACCATATATTTT
CASSFTGTGGNGNTIYF
>.|TRBV7-8|TRBJ2-3|TRBD1
TGTGCCAGCAGCTATGGGACAGGGACAGATACGCAGTATTTT
CASSYGTGTDTQYF
>.|TRBV6-1|TRBJ1-1|.
TGTGCCAGCAGCCTTACAGGGAGGAACACTGAAGCTTTCTTT
CASSLTGRNTEAFF
>few|TRBV11-3|TRBJ2-7|.
TGTGCCAGCAGCCGGAGCCCGGGGAGGAACTACGAGCAGTACTTC
CASSRSPGRNYEQYF
>once|TRBV10-1|TRBJ2-7|TRBD2
TGCGCCAGCTCGGGACTAGCGGGCCCCTACGAGCAGTACTTC
CASSGLAGPYEQYF
>once|TRBV6-5|TRBJ2-7|TRBD2
TGTGCCAGCAGTTTCGGGACTAGCGGGGGTTACGAGCAGTACTTC
CASSFGTSGGYEQYF
>few|TRBV7-3|TRBJ1-1|.
TGTGCCAGCAGCTTATCCGGGGGAAAAATGAACACTGAAGCTTTCTTT
CASSLSGGKMNTEAFF
>once|TRBV28|TRBJ2-2|TRBD2
TGTGCCAGCAGTGAATGGGAGGGGATGAACACCGGGGAGCTGTTTTTT
CASSEWEGMNTGELFF
>.|TRBV28|TRBJ1-2|.
TGTGCCAGCAGTTTAGGAGACTATGGCTACACCTTC
CASSLGDYGYTF
>.|TRBV9|TRBJ2-5|.
TGTGCCAGCAGCGTAGCGGACAGCCAAGAGACCCAGTACTTC
CASSVADSQETQYF
>once|TRBV5-4|TRBJ2-7|.
TGTGCCAGCAGCTTCGGGGGAGTCTCCTACGAGCAGTACTTC
CASSFGGVSYEQYF
>.|TRBV30|TRBJ1-2|.
TGTGCCTGGATTTCTCGGGCCTCTCAACGGGGCTATGGCTACACCTTC
CAWISRASQRGYGYTF
>once|TRBV28|TRBJ2-4|TRBD2
TGTGCCAGCAGTTCCAAGCGGGAGGGGTTACAGAACATTCAGTACTTC
CASSSKREGLQNIQYF
>.|TRBV7-8|TRBJ1-5|.
TGTGCCAGCAGCTTAGCAGCGGGAAATCAGCCCCAGCATTTT
CASSLAAGNQPQHF
>.|TRBV21-1|TRBJ1-2|.
TGTGCCAGCAGCCTTCGGGACAGGGCCCGCTATGGCTACACCTTC
CASSLRDRARYGYTF
>few|TRBV21-1|TRBJ1-2|.
TGTGCCAGCCCTTCAAGTGGGGGGGAGGGCTACACCTTC
CASPSSGGEGYTF
>.|TRBV11-2|TRBJ2-3|TRBD2
TGTGCCAGCAGCTTAGTCGTAGCGGGGGGCGGCACAGATACGCAGTATTTT
CASSLVVAGGGTDTQYF
>.|TRBV4-1|TRBJ2-7|TRBD1
TGCGCCAGCAGCTCGAGAGGACAGGGGGCGGGCGAGCAGTACTTC
CASSSRGQGAGEQYF
>.|TRBV5-1|TRBJ1-1|.
TGCGCCAGCAGCTTGGATGGCCCGGGGAGTACTGAAGCTTTCTTT
CASSLDGPGSTEAFF
>once|TRBV7-3|TRBJ2-7|.
TGTGCCAGCAGCCCACAACCAGGGGGGAGAGGGCAGTACTTC
CASSPQPGGRGQYF
>.|TRBV7-2|TRBJ1-2|.
TGTGCCAGCAGCGCCTCCAGGGGCGGCTATGGCTACACCTTC
CASSASRGGYGYTF
>once|TRBV10-2|TRBJ2-2|.
TGCGCCAGCATAGCCAGGGCGAACACCGGGGAGCTGTTTTTT
CASIARANTGELFF
>.|TRBV6-6|TRBJ1-5|.
TGTGCCAGCAGTTTGATGGGAGGGAATCAGCCCCAGCATTTT
CASSLMGGNQPQHF
>.|TRBV15|TRBJ2-7|.
TGTGCCACCAGCAGAGATCAGGGCCCCTACGAGCAGTACTTC
CATSRDQGPYEQYF
>.|TRBV15|TRBJ1-5|.
TGTGCCACCAGCAGAGAACGGGGGTCTCAGCCCCAGCATTTT
CATSRERGSQPQHF
>.|TRBV6-1|TRBJ1-2|TRBD1
TGTGCCAGCAGTGGGCCCCCTTACGGGACAGACCTCTATGGCTACACCTTC
CASSGPPYGTDLYGYTF
>.|TRBV28|TRBJ2-7|TRBD2
TGTGCCAGCAGTTCCCCAGGTAGCGGGATCGAGCAGTACTTC
CASSSPGSGIEQYF
>.|TRBV7-8|TRBJ2-3|TRBD2
TGTGCCAGCAGCTCCTTCACCGGGACTAGCGGGCCCACAGATACGCAGTATTTT
CASSSFTGTSGPTDTQYF
>.|TRBV28|TRBJ1-2|.
TGTGCCAGCAGCGACAGTTTCTATGGCTACACCTTC
CASSDSFYGYTF